This T cell receptor beta chain was documented in a study of spatial heterogeneity in lung cancer. In the case of this clonotype: The target antigen is unknown.

Study-wide points: Ubiquitous expanded tumor TCRs surfaced in blood more at resection than they did at follow-up.

The CDR3 sequence is 14 residues long. Per the germline V gene, CDR1 is SEHNR and CDR2 is FQNEAQ (reference sequence). The V end lost 1 base, the J end lost 7 bases, and 10 bases lay between the germline ends. Regarding time point: blood at routine non-recurrence follow-up after resection. Unsorted whole RNA of tumor, nontumor lung or frozen PBMC was sequenced. A unique molecular identifier was carried by every single TCR cDNA molecule. A single record per CDR3 protein comes from TCRdb applying MiXCR to the 5' RACE reads. The table includes roughly 120,000 distinct CDR3 sequences, 12% detected once. The J gene is TRBJ1-4, the V gene TRBV7-9; D ambiguous. The sequence was obtained from a male donor with early-stage non-small cell lung cancer. Sequenced here: PBMCs, sampled at follow-up. Here the CDR3 reads CASSLGTIFEKLFF. CDR3 DNA: TGTGCCAGCAGCTTAGGAACCATATTTGAAAAACTGTTTTTT.